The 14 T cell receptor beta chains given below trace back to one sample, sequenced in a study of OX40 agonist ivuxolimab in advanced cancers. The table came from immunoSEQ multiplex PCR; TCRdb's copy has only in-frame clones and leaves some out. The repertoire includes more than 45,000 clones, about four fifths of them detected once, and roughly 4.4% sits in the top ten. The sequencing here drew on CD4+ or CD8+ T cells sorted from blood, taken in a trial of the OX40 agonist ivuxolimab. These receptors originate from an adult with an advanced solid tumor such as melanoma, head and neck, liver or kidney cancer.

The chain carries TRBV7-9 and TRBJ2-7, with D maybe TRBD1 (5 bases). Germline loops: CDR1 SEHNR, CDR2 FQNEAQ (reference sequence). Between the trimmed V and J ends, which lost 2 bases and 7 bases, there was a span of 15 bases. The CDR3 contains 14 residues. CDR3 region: CASSLSQGTKEQYF. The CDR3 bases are TGTGCCAGCAGCTTATCTCAGGGAACTAAAGAGCAGTACTTC.

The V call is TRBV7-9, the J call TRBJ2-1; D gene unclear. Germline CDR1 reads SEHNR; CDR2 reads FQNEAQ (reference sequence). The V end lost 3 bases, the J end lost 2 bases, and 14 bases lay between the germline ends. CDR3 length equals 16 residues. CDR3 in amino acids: CASSLVATQPYNEQFF. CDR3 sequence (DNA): TGTGCCAGCAGCTTGGTGGCGACTCAGCCCTACAATGAGCAGTTCTTC.

The CDR3 DNA reads as TGTGCCAGCAGTTTAAGTGGCAGGGCCGGGGGGGATTATGGCTACACCTTC. It encodes CASSLSGRAGGDYGYTF. The chain uses TRBV27 and TRBJ1-2; the D gene is possibly TRBD1 (5 bases). Germline V CDR1 and CDR2: MNHEY, SMNVEV (reference sequence). The V end lost 2 bases, the J end lost 5 bases, and 21 bases lay between the germline ends. This CDR3 region has 17 residues.

CDR3 nucleotide sequence: TGTGCCAGCAGCGTAGGTCCCCAATGGACATCGAGGTACACCTTC. It translates to CASSVGPQWTSRYTF. The V call is TRBV9, the J call TRBJ1-2; TRBD1 might be the D (5 bases). The ends were cut back, 0 bases at V and 11 bases at J, with 20 bases in the middle. CDR1 SGDLS and CDR2 YYNGEE come from the germline V gene. This CDR3 is built from 15 residues. The variable domain in full, completed from reference TRBV9 and TRBJ1-2, reads DSGVTQTPKHLITATGQRVTLRCSPRSGDLSVYWYQQSLDQGLQFLIQYYNGEERAKGNILERFSAQQFPDLHSELNLSSLELGDSALYFCASSVGPQWTSRYTFGSGTRLTVV.

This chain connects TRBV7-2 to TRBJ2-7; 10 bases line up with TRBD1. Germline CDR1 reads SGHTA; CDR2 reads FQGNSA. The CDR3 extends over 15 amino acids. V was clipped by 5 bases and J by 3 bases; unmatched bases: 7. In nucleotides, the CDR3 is TGTGCCAGCAGCATAACGACAGGGGGCAACTACGAGCAGTACTTC. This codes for CASSITTGGNYEQYF.

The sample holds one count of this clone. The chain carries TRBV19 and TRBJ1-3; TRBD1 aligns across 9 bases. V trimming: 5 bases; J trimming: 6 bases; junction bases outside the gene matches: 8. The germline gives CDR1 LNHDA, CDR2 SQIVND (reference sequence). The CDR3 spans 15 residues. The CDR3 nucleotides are TGTGCCAGTAGTCCTGCCGGACAGGGGAAAAACACCATATATTTT. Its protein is CASSPAGQGKNTIYF.

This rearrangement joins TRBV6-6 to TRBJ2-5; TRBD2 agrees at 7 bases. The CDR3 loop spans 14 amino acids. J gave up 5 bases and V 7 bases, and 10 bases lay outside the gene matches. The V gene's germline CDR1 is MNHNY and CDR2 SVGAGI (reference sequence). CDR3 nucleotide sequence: TGTGCCAGCAATATCGGCGGGAGTAGTGAGACCCAGTACTTC. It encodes CASNIGGSSETQYF.

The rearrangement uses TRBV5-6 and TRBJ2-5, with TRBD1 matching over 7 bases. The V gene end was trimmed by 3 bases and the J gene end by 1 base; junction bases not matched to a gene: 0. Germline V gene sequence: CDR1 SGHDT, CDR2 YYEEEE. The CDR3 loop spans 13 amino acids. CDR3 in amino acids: CASSWDSQETQYF. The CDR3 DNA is TGTGCCAGCAGCTGGGACAGCCAAGAGACCCAGTACTTC.

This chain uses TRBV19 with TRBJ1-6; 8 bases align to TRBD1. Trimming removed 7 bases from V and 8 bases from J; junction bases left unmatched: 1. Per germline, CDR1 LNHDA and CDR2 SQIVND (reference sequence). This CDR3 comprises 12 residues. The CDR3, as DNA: TGTGCCAGTAACAGGGGGGATTCACCCCTCCACTTT. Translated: CASNRGDSPLHF.

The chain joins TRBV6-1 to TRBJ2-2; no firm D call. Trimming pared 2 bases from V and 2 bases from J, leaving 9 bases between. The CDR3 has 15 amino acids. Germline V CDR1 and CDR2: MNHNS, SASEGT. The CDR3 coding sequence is TGTGCCAGCAGTGAATTTCCAACTAACACCGGGGAGCTGTTTTTT. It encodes CASSEFPTNTGELFF.

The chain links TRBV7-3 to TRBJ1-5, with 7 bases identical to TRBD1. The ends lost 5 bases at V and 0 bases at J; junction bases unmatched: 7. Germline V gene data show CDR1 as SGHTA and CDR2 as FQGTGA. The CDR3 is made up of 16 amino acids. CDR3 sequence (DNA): TGTGCCAGCAGCCCTGGGACAGCTTATAGCAATCAGCCCCAGCATTTT. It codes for CASSPGTAYSNQPQHF.

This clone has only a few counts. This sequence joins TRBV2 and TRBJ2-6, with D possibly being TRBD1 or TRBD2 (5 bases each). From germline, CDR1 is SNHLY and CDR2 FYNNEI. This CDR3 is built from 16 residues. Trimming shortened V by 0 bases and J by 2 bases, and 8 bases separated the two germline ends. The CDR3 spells CASSEAVGAGANVLTF. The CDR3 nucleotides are TGTGCCAGCAGTGAAGCGGTGGGGGCTGGGGCCAACGTCCTGACTTTC.

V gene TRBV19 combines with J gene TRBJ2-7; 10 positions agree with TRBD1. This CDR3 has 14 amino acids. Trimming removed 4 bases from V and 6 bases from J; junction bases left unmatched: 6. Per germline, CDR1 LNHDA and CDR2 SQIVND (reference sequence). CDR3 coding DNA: TGTGCCAGTAGTAAAATGACAGGGGGCCTCGAGCAGTACTTC. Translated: CASSKMTGGLEQYF.

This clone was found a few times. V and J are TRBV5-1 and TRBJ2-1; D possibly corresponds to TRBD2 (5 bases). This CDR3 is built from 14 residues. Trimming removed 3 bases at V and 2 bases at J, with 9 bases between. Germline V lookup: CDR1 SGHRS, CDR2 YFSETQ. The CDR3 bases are TGCGCCAGCAGCTCCGCCGGGGCCTACAATGAGCAGTTCTTC. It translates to CASSSAGAYNEQFF. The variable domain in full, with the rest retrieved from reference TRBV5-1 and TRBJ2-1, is KAGVTQTPRYLIKTRGQQVTLSCSPISGHRSVSWYQQTPGQGLQFLFEYFSETQRNKGNFPGRFSGRQFSNSRSEMNVSTLELGDSALYLCASSSAGAYNEQFFGPGTRLTVL.